This is a list of T cell receptor beta chains from one sample in a study of blood T cell repertoires in COVID-19. Method: immunoSEQ multiplex PCR; TCRdb's copy keeps in-frame clones and lacks some. The sample has 25,000 to 30,000 clones, 80% to 90% seen once; the top ten hold 25% to 30%. The sample consisted of peripheral blood. Receptor source: an elderly woman with COVID-19, enrolled during active disease. Each CDR3 is given with its conserved first and last residue. D genes are given only for firm matches. The size of a clone is reported for some rows only, either as once, few or many, or as a class for expanded clones.

cdr3_nt | cdr3_aa | d_call | clone_size | j_call | v_call
TGTGCCAGCAGTTACGAGGGGGCGCGGGTTACCGGGGAGCTGTTTTTT | CASSYEGARVTGELFF | TRBD1 | . | TRBJ2-2 | TRBV6-2/TRBV6-3
TGTGCCAGCAGCTTGGACAGACACTCCTACGAGCAGTACTTC | CASSLDRHSYEQYF | . | . | TRBJ2-7 | TRBV5-8
TGTGCCAGCAGCTTAGCCCAGGCTCTTGACAATGAGCAGTTCTTC | CASSLAQALDNEQFF | . | . | TRBJ2-1 | TRBV7-6
TGCAGTGCTAGTTCGGACAGGGAAAAGTCACCCCTCCACTTT | CSASSDREKSPLHF | TRBD1 | . | TRBJ1-6 | TRBV20-1
TGTGCCAGCAGTCCATTTACAGGGCCCTCCTACGAGCAGTACTTC | CASSPFTGPSYEQYF | . | . | TRBJ2-7 | TRBV28
TGTGCCACCAGTGATGCCGCAGCGGGTCAAGAGACCCAGTACTTC | CATSDAAAGQETQYF | . | . | TRBJ2-5 | TRBV24-1
TGCGCCAGCAGCCCAATGGGACAGCCCAATGAGCAGTTCTTC | CASSPMGQPNEQFF | TRBD1 | . | TRBJ2-1 | TRBV5-1
TGTGCCAGCAGCTCTGGGACTAGAAACACCGGGGAGCTGTTTTTT | CASSSGTRNTGELFF | TRBD2 | . | TRBJ2-2 | TRBV7-8
TGTGCCAGTCGGACTGGGGAGGCTTATAATTCACCCCTCCACTTT | CASRTGEAYNSPLHF | . | once | TRBJ1-6 | TRBV19
TGTGCCTGGAGTTCGTTCCGCGGGGGCTATGGCTACACCTTC | CAWSSFRGGYGYTF | . | . | TRBJ1-2 | TRBV30
TGTGCCAGCAGCGGGGGGGGCCAGGGGTTCTACGAGCAGTACTTC | CASSGGGQGFYEQYF | . | . | TRBJ2-7 | TRBV7-2
TGTGCCAGCAGCGATACAGGGGGCCCTAACTATGGCTACACCTTC | CASSDTGGPNYGYTF | TRBD1 | . | TRBJ1-2 | TRBV6-6
TGTGCCAGCAGCTCTTCGGGGGAAAATGAGCAGTTCTTC | CASSSSGENEQFF | . | once | TRBJ2-1 | TRBV11-2
TGTGCCAGCAGTCCAGGGATCAAATTTGGCTACACCTTC | CASSPGIKFGYTF | . | . | TRBJ1-2 | TRBV27
TGTGCCAGCAGTGGGAGCGGGGGAACCGAGCAGTACTTC | CASSGSGGTEQYF | TRBD2 | few | TRBJ2-7 | TRBV2
TGCGCCAGCAGTGCTGGACAGGCTAGCACAGATACGCAGTATTTT | CASSAGQASTDTQYF | TRBD1 | . | TRBJ2-3 | TRBV10-1
TGCGCCAGCAGCTCCGGAGGGGAAGCGTACAATGAGCAGTTCTTC | CASSSGGEAYNEQFF | . | . | TRBJ2-1 | TRBV5-1
TGTGCTAGTGGTTCTCCGGGGGGAGGACTGAACACTGAAGCTTTCTTT | CASGSPGGGLNTEAFF | . | . | TRBJ1-1 | TRBV12-5
TGCAGCGTTGTGCGGGGCAGAAACACTGAAGCTTTCTTT | CSVVRGRNTEAFF | . | . | TRBJ1-1 | TRBV29-1